This T cell receptor (beta chain) came from a study of shared clonotypes between healthy human individuals. Libraries were prepared by immunoSEQ multiplex PCR; TCRdb keeps only in-frame clonotypes and omits some of them. The table lists about 590,000 clones, about 95% of them singletons. Terminally differentiated effector memory CD45RA+ cells were excluded from the naive CD8 cells, which were CD45RO-negative and positively selected for CCR7. The CDR3 is 14 amino acids. Trimming took off 0 bases at V and 8 bases at J, with 11 bases between the two ends. CDR1 SGHRS and CDR2 YFSETQ come from the germline V gene. Notes on this clone: Its antigen is not known.

General observations from the study: Donor clonotype sharing was expected to depend on sequencing depth. It was the few donors that limited the genetic and exposure-history diversity represented. The naive CD4 repertoires of several donors were compared, and about 5% of clonotypes were shared.

Specimen: naive CD8+ T cells sorted from blood. V and J are TRBV5-1 and TRBJ1-4, with a weak D call TRBD1 (6 bases). This receptor was taken from a woman under 40 in good health. The CDR3 nucleotides read TGCGCCAGCAGCTTGGAACGGACAGACGAAAAACTGTTTTTT. Its translation: CASSLERTDEKLFF.